This TCR beta chain was recovered during a study of cytotoxic CD8 clonotypes in ibrutinib-treated CLL. Study findings and constraints: Clonality measured at baseline exceeded age-matched healthy donors, tracking circulating CD8+ T-cell counts.

Details on this clone: No antigen is known for it.

This CDR3 has 15 residues. Trimming pared 0 bases from V and 3 bases from J, leaving 10 bases between. Germline CDR1 SGHTA, CDR2 FQGNSA. Produced via immunoSEQ multiplex PCR; TCRdb's table is partial and in-frame only. The sample has 14,000 to 15,000 clones; around 61% are singletons. The material sequenced was PBMCs, taken before ibrutinib treatment. This receptor was taken from a human donor with chronic lymphocytic leukemia. The V gene is TRBV7-2, the J gene TRBJ2-3, with D perhaps TRBD2 (5 bases). The DNA of the CDR3 is TGTGCCAGCAGCTTAGCTCGAGCGGTAACAGATACGCAGTATTTT. As protein: CASSLARAVTDTQYF.